These 19 T cell receptor beta chains were sequenced from one sample in a study of cytomegalovirus exposure and HLA in healthy donors. Primers for the PCR totalled 60 Vbeta and 13 Jbeta. The data were produced by immunoSEQ multiplex PCR, yet TCRdb's version contains in-frame clones alone and is incomplete. This sample has some 190,000 clones, with approximately 80% found just once. The specimen was PBMCs. The receptors come from a male donor in good health and CMV-seronegative.

This clone was detected only a few times. The chain uses TRBV7-9 and TRBJ1-1; no reliable D call. Germline V gene lookup returns CDR1 SEHNR and CDR2 FQNEAQ (reference sequence). The CDR3 runs to 15 residues. The germline V and J ends were trimmed by 1 base and 5 bases, with 14 bases remaining between them. The CDR3 spells CASSLVPQFRTEAFF. The CDR3 nucleotides read TGTGCCAGCAGCTTAGTACCCCAGTTCAGGACTGAAGCTTTCTTT.

The chain employs TRBV6-1 and TRBJ1-1, with D unclear. V lost 8 bases to trimming and J lost 7 bases, with 5 bases between them. Germline CDR1 MNHNS, CDR2 SASEGT. The CDR3 runs 9 residues. DNA for the CDR3: TGTGCCAGCGGAGGTGAAGCTTTCTTT. Translated: CASGGEAFF.

Comment on this clone: The same CDR3 also results from other DNA sequences found in this sample. The chain uses TRBV20-1 and TRBJ2-7; TRBD1 might be the D (6 bases). The CDR3 contains 11 residues. Deletions cut 3 bases from V and 3 bases from J, with 6 bases between. Germline V gives CDR1 DFQATT, CDR2 SNEGSKA (reference sequence). CDR3: CSARDSYEQYF. In DNA form, the CDR3 reads TGCAGTGCTAGGGACAGCTACGAGCAGTACTTC.

J is TRBJ1-4 and V is TRBV19; possible D gene TRBD1, 5 bases. V was clipped by 7 bases and J by 8 bases, with 17 bases between them. Germline CDR1 is LNHDA and CDR2 is SQIVND (reference sequence). The CDR3 loop spans 14 amino acids. The CDR3 DNA follows: TGTGCCAGTACTGGGGCTGGGATCCGCGAAAAACTGTTTTTT. The encoded protein is CASTGAGIREKLFF.

This clone occurred a few times. This chain joins TRBV6-6 and TRBJ1-2; 8 bases map to TRBD1. V was pared by 2 bases and J by 8 bases, with 10 bases of the junction left unmatched. Germline V gene lookup returns CDR1 MNHNY and CDR2 SVGAGI (reference sequence). The CDR3 runs to 15 residues. The DNA of the CDR3 is TGTGCCAGCAGTTACGGGCAGGGGGCCGGTAGCGGCTACACCTTC. This encodes CASSYGQGAGSGYTF.

This clone has a handful of counts. The V gene is TRBV19, the J gene TRBJ2-7; 14 bases fit TRBD2. Germline V gene data show CDR1 as LNHDA and CDR2 as SQIVND (reference sequence). V lost 6 bases, J lost 5 bases, and 9 bases stayed unmatched. The length of the CDR3 is 16 residues. Here the CDR3 reads CASRPGTSGSRDEQYF. In DNA form, the CDR3 reads TGTGCCAGTAGACCAGGGACTAGCGGGAGCAGAGACGAGCAGTACTTC.

V gene TRBV4-1 combines with J gene TRBJ2-7; 7 positions match TRBD1. The CDR3 loop spans 17 amino acids. V lost 1 base, J lost 3 bases, and 12 bases stayed unmatched. Germline loops: CDR1 MGHRA, CDR2 YSYEKL. The CDR3 region is CASSQVSGPGQNYEQYF. The DNA of the CDR3 is TGCGCCAGCAGCCAAGTGAGTGGCCCGGGACAGAACTACGAGCAGTACTTC.

The genes are TRBV7-9 and TRBJ2-2; D ambiguous. The germline CDR1 and CDR2 sequences are SEHNR and FQNEAQ (reference sequence). V was clipped by 1 base and J by 4 bases, with 10 bases between them. This CDR3 comprises 15 residues. CDR3 coding DNA: TGTGCCAGCAGCTTAGATTCGAGTATCACCGGGGAGCTGTTTTTT. This gives the protein CASSLDSSITGELFF.

The count of this clone is one. For the CDR3, the DNA is TGTGCCAGCAGGGGGACAGGGAAGGGCACAGATACGCAGTATTTT. It codes for CASRGTGKGTDTQYF. The rearrangement joins TRBV28 to TRBJ2-3, with 9 bases fitting TRBD1. Germline V gene sequence: CDR1 MDHEN, CDR2 SYDVKM. The CDR3 sequence is 15 residues long. The V and J ends lost 6 bases and 1 base, in that order; junction bases with no gene match: 5. The variable domain in full, with the rest retrieved from reference TRBV28 and TRBJ2-3, is DVKVTQSSRYLVKRTGEKVFLECVQDMDHENMFWYRQDPGLGLRLIYFSYDVKMKEKGDIPEGYSVSREKKERFSLILESASTNQTSMYLCASRGTGKGTDTQYFGPGTRLTVL.

J is TRBJ2-7 and V is TRBV27, with D tentatively TRBD1 (6 bases). CDR1 and CDR2 from the germline V gene are MNHEY and SMNVEV (reference sequence). This CDR3 has 15 amino acids. The ends were cut back, 6 bases at V and 1 base at J, with 16 bases in the middle. CDR3 bases: TGTGCCAGCAGCATCACGAGGGGGAGATCCTACGAGCAGTACTTC. Amino acid sequence: CASSITRGRSYEQYF.

This clone was found a few times. V and J are TRBV10-3 and TRBJ2-5, with a tentative D call TRBD1 (6 bases). In germline, CDR1 is ENHRY, CDR2 SYGVKD. The V end lost 5 bases, the J end lost 5 bases, and 15 bases lay between the germline ends. The CDR3 contains 14 residues. CDR3 in amino acids: CAISRGRGDETQYF. The CDR3 bases are TGTGCCATCAGTCGGGGCAGGGGAGACGAGACCCAGTACTTC.

This clone showed up just a few times. The chain is built from TRBV28 and TRBJ1-3, with 9 positions matching TRBD1. This CDR3 contains 15 residues. Trimming removed 4 bases from V and 4 bases from J; junction bases left unmatched: 5. From germline, CDR1 is MDHEN and CDR2 SYDVKM. Here the CDR3 reads CASSYRGRLGNTIYF. The CDR3 coding sequence is TGTGCCAGCAGTTACAGGGGGCGCTTAGGAAACACCATATATTTT.

V and J are TRBV27 and TRBJ2-7, with TRBD2 identical over 7 bases. The V segment lost 0 bases and the J segment 7 bases; nucleotides outside the gene matches: 6. Germline assignment: CDR1 MNHEY and CDR2 SMNVEV (reference sequence). CDR3 size: 14 residues. As DNA, the CDR3 is TGTGCCAGCAGTTTATCACTGCAGGGAGGGGAGCAGTACTTC. Translation: CASSLSLQGGEQYF.

The genes are TRBV28 and TRBJ2-7, with D possibly being TRBD1 (5 bases). Germline lookup yields CDR1 MDHEN and CDR2 SYDVKM. The CDR3 runs to 15 residues. V was pared by 3 bases and J by 5 bases, with 17 bases between. CDR3 protein: CASSLAHGQLNEQYF. The CDR3 nucleotides read TGTGCCAGCAGTTTGGCCCATGGACAACTTAACGAGCAGTACTTC.

The rearrangement uses TRBV6-5 and TRBJ2-3, with D possibly being TRBD2 (5 bases). Trimming took 5 bases from V and 2 from J, leaving 11 bases between them. This CDR3 has 14 residues. From germline, CDR1 is MNHEY and CDR2 SVGAGI. The CDR3 bases are TGTGCCAGCAGTCCCACTAGTCCCACAGATACGCAGTATTTT. It codes for CASSPTSPTDTQYF.

The genes are TRBV6-5 and TRBJ1-2; D uncertain. Trimming removed 4 bases from V and 4 bases from J, with 7 bases in between. The germline gives CDR1 MNHEY, CDR2 SVGAGI. CDR3 length: 12 residues. CDR3 residues: CASSSGVYGYTF. The CDR3 nucleotides read TGTGCCAGCAGTTCAGGTGTCTATGGCTACACCTTC.

V and J are TRBV28 and TRBJ2-3; TRBD2 matches 10 bases. V was clipped by 6 bases and J by 2 bases; unmatched bases: 5. This CDR3 contains 15 residues. Per germline, CDR1 MDHEN and CDR2 SYDVKM. The CDR3: CASSPGLAVTDTQYF. The CDR3 DNA sequence: TGTGCCAGCAGCCCAGGACTAGCGGTCACAGATACGCAGTATTTT.

This clone was detected only a few times. V and J are TRBV4-3 and TRBJ2-3, with D hard to call. Germline CDR1 LGHNA, CDR2 YSLEER. This CDR3 region has 13 residues. Trimming took 1 base from V and 6 from J, leaving 8 bases between them. Here the CDR3 reads CASSQGLRDTQYF. The CDR3 DNA sequence: TGCGCCAGCAGCCAAGGTCTTCGGGATACGCAGTATTTT.

J is TRBJ1-1 and V is TRBV9; TRBD1 is a possible D gene (5 bases). Germline V gene sequence: CDR1 SGDLS, CDR2 YYNGEE. V was shortened by 0 bases and J by 4 bases, with 13 bases between the two germline ends. This CDR3 comprises 15 residues. In nucleotides, the CDR3 is TGTGCCAGCAGCGTAGAAACGACCGGGGGCACTGAAGCTTTCTTT. Its translation is CASSVETTGGTEAFF.